These 16 T cell receptor beta chains came from one sample sequenced in a study of regulatory T cells in long-lasting Graves disease. The time point here: newly diagnosed GD, antithyroid drugs for less than 3 months. Extracted PBMC RNA gave rise to the TCR library. Sequencing libraries for TCR beta were prepared with iRepertoire HTBI primers and Arm-PCR of CDR3 regions. TCRdb reprocessed the multiplex PCR reads via MiXCR and lists one record per CDR3 protein. The sample holds under 450,000 distinct CDR3 sequences, 12% seen once. These data also formed part of another study, on T cells in Graves' hyperthyroidism and ophthalmopathy.

The specimen was peripheral blood mononuclear cells (PBMCs), collected at new diagnosis, from a patient treated with antithyroid drugs. The receptor source for this set is a young woman with Graves disease.

This clonotype was recorded at least ten times. The chain recombines TRBV6-1 with TRBJ1-2, with 9 bases matching TRBD1. The CDR3 spans 15 residues. Germline values: CDR1 MNHNS, CDR2 SASEGT. V gave up 6 bases and J gave up 0 bases; unmatched junction bases: 5. CDR3 DNA sequence: TGTGCCAGCAGCGCTAACAGGGGGCCTAACTATGGCTACACCTTC. It codes for CASSANRGPNYGYTF.

This clonotype was detected ten times or more. This sequence joins TRBV28 and TRBJ1-2; unclear D gene. This CDR3 has 13 amino acids. From germline, CDR1 is MDHEN and CDR2 SYDVKM. Trimming left V 3 bases short and J 7 bases short, with 12 bases between. The CDR3 DNA reads as TGTGCCAGCAGTTTGTGGGCAGGCATTGGCTACACCTTC. It codes for CASSLWAGIGYTF.

This clonotype was observed many times. V gene TRBV27 combines with J gene TRBJ2-2; no reliable D call. The V end was cut by 5 bases, the J end by 5 bases, with 15 bases between. Germline CDR1 is MNHEY and CDR2 is SMNVEV (reference sequence). This CDR3 has 15 residues. Here the CDR3 DNA reads TGTGCCAGCAGTCTAGAACCGAGTGGTACCGGGGAGCTGTTTTTT. This sequence encodes CASSLEPSGTGELFF.

The table lists this clonotype with many counts. V usage is TRBV7-3 and J usage is TRBJ2-2; D is perhaps TRBD2 (6 bases). V lost 3 bases, J lost 7 bases, and 12 bases lay in between. Germline CDR1 reads SGHTA; CDR2 reads FQGTGA. The CDR3 contains 14 residues. The CDR3 DNA is TGTGCCAGCAGCTTGGGACTCTTAAACGGGGAGCTGTTTTTT. This sequence encodes CASSLGLLNGELFF.

The chain carries TRBV6-1 and TRBJ2-5; 10 bases are shared with TRBD2. V shed 6 bases, J shed 6 bases, and the junction held 19 bases outside the gene matches. Germline CDR1 and CDR2: MNHNS and SASEGT. This CDR3 spans 18 amino acids. In nucleotides, the CDR3 is TGTGCCAGCAGCAATACGCGGCTAGCGGGAGTTCTAGGGAAGACCCAGTACTTC. Translated: CASSNTRLAGVLGKTQYF.

The CDR3 bases are TGTGCCAGCAGTTACGAAATGGGACTTGGACCATTAGTTGGAGGCTACACCTTC. Amino acid sequence: CASSYEMGLGPLVGGYTF. J is TRBJ1-2 and V is TRBV6-5; TRBD1 is a possible D gene (5 bases). V was pared by 2 bases and J by 8 bases, with 27 bases between. The CDR3 is 18 residues long. Germline loops: CDR1 MNHEY, CDR2 SVGAGI.

This clonotype was found a few times. This chain links TRBV5-5 with TRBJ2-2; no firm D call. Germline V CDR1 and CDR2: SGHKS, YYEKEE (reference sequence). Trimming pared 2 bases from V and 7 bases from J, leaving 12 bases between. This CDR3 spans 14 amino acids. The CDR3 spells CASSFGAQVGELFF. CDR3 nucleotide sequence: TGTGCCAGCAGCTTTGGAGCCCAGGTCGGGGAGCTGTTTTTT.

This clonotype came up a few times. The CDR3 end shows no conserved phenylalanine or tryptophan, and so a read error is likely. As DNA, the CDR3 is TGTGCCAGCAGCCCCGAGAGCGGGGGGGCCTTTGAGACCCAGTACCTC. It specifies CASSPESGGAFETQYL. The V gene is TRBV7-3, the J gene TRBJ2-5, with TRBD2 matching 10 bases. CDR3 length equals 16 residues. Germline-derived CDR1 and CDR2 are SGHTA and FQGTGA. V lost 5 bases and J lost 5; bases outside the gene matches: 11.

This clonotype was seen at least ten times. The chain links TRBV27 to TRBJ2-1; 11 bases line up with TRBD2. The CDR3 extends over 15 amino acids. From germline, CDR1 is MNHEY and CDR2 SMNVEV (reference sequence). The V and J ends lost 2 bases and 8 bases, in that order; junction bases with no gene match: 5. The DNA for the CDR3 is TGTGCCAGCAGTTTAGGTACTAGCGGGGGCGATGAGCAGTTCTTC. It translates to CASSLGTSGGDEQFF.

At least ten counts were recorded for this clonotype. This rearrangement joins TRBV28 to TRBJ2-3; TRBD2 agrees at 7 bases. The germline V gene encodes CDR1 MDHEN and CDR2 SYDVKM. The trim removed 9 bases at V and 2 bases at J, leaving 5 bases unmatched. The CDR3 has 13 residues. The CDR3 is CASRRESTDTQYF. The DNA of the CDR3 is TGTGCCAGTAGGCGGGAGTCCACAGATACGCAGTATTTT.

The rearrangement uses TRBV28 and TRBJ2-1; 11 bases map to TRBD2. Germline CDR1 is MDHEN and CDR2 is SYDVKM. The CDR3 has 15 amino acids. Trimming cost V 3 bases and J 10 bases; bases outside gene matches: 8. For the CDR3, the DNA is TGTGCCAGCAGTTTGGAACTAGCGGGAGTCGGAGAGCAGTTCTTC. Translating gives CASSLELAGVGEQFF.

The chain employs TRBV19 and TRBJ2-7; 8 positions match TRBD1. Per the germline V gene, CDR1 is LNHDA and CDR2 is SQIVND (reference sequence). J gave up 5 bases and V 3 bases, and 6 bases lay outside the gene matches. The CDR3 is 14 amino acids. As DNA, the CDR3 is TGTGCCAGTAGTATCTGGCAGGGGGCCAACGAGCAGTACTTC. Translating gives CASSIWQGANEQYF.

This clonotype was found a few times. The J gene is TRBJ2-1, the V gene TRBV18; 11 bases are shared with TRBD2. The J call could be wrong; TRBJ2-5 is a better fit for the DNA end. CDR3 length equals 19 residues. Per germline, CDR1 KGHSH and CDR2 LQKENI. CDR3 nucleotides: TGTGCCAGCTCACTCATCCCCTCCCTAGCGGGGGGACCCCAAGAGACCCAGTACTTC. Translated, it gives CASSLIPSLAGGPQETQYF.

This clonotype was seen only once. V usage is TRBV6-5 and J usage is TRBJ1-1, with no clear D. Trimming cost V 1 base and J 8 bases, with 11 bases left between them. Germline values: CDR1 MNHEY, CDR2 SVGAGI. This CDR3 comprises 13 residues. CDR3 DNA: TGTGCCAGCAGTTACTTTCGGGGTCGAGAAGCTTTCTTT. Its translation: CASSYFRGREAFF.

This clonotype was recorded at least ten times. The chain carries TRBV14 and TRBJ1-4, with D unclear. The CDR3 is 20 residues long. Trimming stripped 4 bases from V and 0 bases from J, with 24 bases between. CDR1 is SGHDN, CDR2 FVKESK, per germline. CDR3 amino acids: CASSPSFGSRRASTNEKLFF. The CDR3, as DNA: TGTGCCAGCAGCCCCTCATTCGGCAGTAGGCGGGCCTCAACTAATGAAAAACTGTTTTTT.

There are many counts of this clonotype. V and J are TRBV11-2 and TRBJ2-1; D is ambiguous. In germline, CDR1 is SGHAT, CDR2 FQNNGV. This CDR3 has 15 residues. Trimming took off 1 base at V and 5 bases at J, with 12 bases between the two ends. The CDR3: CASSLVALVNNEQFF. CDR3 DNA sequence: TGTGCCAGCAGCTTAGTCGCGCTAGTAAACAATGAGCAGTTCTTC.